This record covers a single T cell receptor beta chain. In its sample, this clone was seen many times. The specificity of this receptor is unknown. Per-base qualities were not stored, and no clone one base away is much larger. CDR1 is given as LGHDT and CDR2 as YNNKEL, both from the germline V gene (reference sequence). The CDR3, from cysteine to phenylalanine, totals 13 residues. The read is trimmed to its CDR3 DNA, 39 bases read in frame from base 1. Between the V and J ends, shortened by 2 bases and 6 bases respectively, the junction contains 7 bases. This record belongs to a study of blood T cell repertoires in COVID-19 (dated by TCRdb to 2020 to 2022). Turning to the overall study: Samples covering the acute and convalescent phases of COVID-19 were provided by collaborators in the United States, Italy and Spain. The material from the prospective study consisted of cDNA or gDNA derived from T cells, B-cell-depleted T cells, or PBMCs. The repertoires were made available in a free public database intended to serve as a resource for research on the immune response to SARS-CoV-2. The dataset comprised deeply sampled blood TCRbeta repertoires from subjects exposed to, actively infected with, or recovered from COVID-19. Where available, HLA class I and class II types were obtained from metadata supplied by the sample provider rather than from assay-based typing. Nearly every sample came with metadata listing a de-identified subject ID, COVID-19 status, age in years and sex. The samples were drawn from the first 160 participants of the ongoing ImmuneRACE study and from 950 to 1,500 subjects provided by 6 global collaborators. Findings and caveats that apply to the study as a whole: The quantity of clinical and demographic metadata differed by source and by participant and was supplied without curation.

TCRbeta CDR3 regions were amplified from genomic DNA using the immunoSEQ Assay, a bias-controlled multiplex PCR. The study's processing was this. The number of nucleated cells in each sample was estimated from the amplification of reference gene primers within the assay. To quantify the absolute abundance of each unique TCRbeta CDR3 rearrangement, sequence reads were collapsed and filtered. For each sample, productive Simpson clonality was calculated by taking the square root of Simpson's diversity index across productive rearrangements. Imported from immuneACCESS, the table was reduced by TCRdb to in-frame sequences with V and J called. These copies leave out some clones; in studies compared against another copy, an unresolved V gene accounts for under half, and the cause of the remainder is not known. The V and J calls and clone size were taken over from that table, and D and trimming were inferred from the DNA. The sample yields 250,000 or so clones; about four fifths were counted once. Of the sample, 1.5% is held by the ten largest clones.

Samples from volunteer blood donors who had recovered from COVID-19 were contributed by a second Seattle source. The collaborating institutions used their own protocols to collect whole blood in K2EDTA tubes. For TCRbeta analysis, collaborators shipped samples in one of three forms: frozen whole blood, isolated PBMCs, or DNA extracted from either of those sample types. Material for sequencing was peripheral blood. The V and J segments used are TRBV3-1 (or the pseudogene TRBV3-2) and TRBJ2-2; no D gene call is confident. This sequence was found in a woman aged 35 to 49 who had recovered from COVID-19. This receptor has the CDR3 CASSQFLSGELFF. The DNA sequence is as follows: TGTGCCAGCAGCCAATTCCTTTCCGGGGAGCTGTTTTTT.